This TCR beta chain comes out of a study of blood T cell repertoires in COVID-19. Libraries were prepared by immunoSEQ multiplex PCR; TCRdb keeps only in-frame clonotypes and omits some of them. Of around 270,000 clones in the sample, 70% to 90% were seen once. Donors in Cohort 3 counted as recovered after two negative PCRs, clearance, or symptom resolution. The CDR3 runs to 15 residues. The clonotype was recovered from a woman in her twenties or thirties who had recovered from COVID-19. This rearrangement joins TRBV12-2 to TRBJ2-2; the table's TRBD1 call for D was not verified on the DNA. TRBV12-2 is tagged as a pseudogene. Source material: PBMCs or T cells enriched from blood (not recorded which). CDR3 sequence reads: CASRQGQGCTGELFF. In nucleotides, the CDR3 is TGTGCAAGTCGCCAAGGACAGGGGTGCACCGGGGAGCTGTTTTTT.